The 13 T cell receptor beta chains reported below all come from one sample, sequenced in a study of spatial heterogeneity in lung cancer. Time point denoted: sample taken at primary tumor resection. Whole RNA came from tumor, nontumor lung or frozen PBMC and was sequenced without being sorted. TCRdb redid the calling of the 5' RACE reads with MiXCR, one entry per CDR3 protein. The table includes approximately 6,900 distinct CDR3 sequences, about 3.9% detected once. Sample: normal lung tissue next to the tumor, taken at surgery. These receptors all come from a female donor with early-stage non-small cell lung cancer.

Judged by abundance, this clonotype is medium-sized. The chain has TRBV7-2 and TRBJ2-5, with D perhaps TRBD2 (6 bases). The CDR3 is made up of 14 amino acids. Germline values: CDR1 SGHTA, CDR2 FQGNSA. V lost 3 bases and J 4 bases, leaving 12 bases between the germline ends. The CDR3, as DNA: TGTGCCAGCAGCTTTAGCGGCGGACTAGAGACCCAGTACTTC. This codes for CASSFSGGLETQYF.

This clonotype was recorded many times. The chain combines TRBV9 with TRBJ2-3, with 11 bases matching TRBD2. CDR3 length: 16 residues. The germline gives CDR1 SGDLS, CDR2 YYNGEE. The ends lost 3 bases at V and 2 bases at J; junction bases unmatched: 5. The CDR3 region is CASSETSGELTDTQYF. In DNA, the CDR3 is TGTGCCAGCAGCGAGACTAGCGGGGAGCTCACAGATACGCAGTATTTT.

There are many counts of this clonotype. This sequence joins TRBV5-4 and TRBJ1-1; D uncertain. Between the trimmed V and J ends, which lost 3 bases and 6 bases, there was a span of 12 bases. This CDR3 is built from 13 residues. CDR1 SGHNT and CDR2 YYREEE come from the germline V gene (reference sequence). In DNA form, the CDR3 reads TGTGCCAGCAGCTGGGCCCGAAATCCTGAAGCTTTCTTT. Translated, it gives CASSWARNPEAFF.

The genes are TRBV4-1 and TRBJ2-6; D may match TRBD1 or TRBD2 (5 bases each). The CDR3 spans 17 residues. Trimming stripped 4 bases from V and 2 bases from J, with 15 bases between. Germline V gene sequence: CDR1 MGHRA, CDR2 YSYEKL. The CDR3 sequence is CASSPMGVRPGANVLTF. The DNA for the CDR3 is TGCGCCAGCAGCCCTATGGGGGTTCGCCCTGGGGCCAACGTCCTGACTTTC.

This chain connects TRBV12-3 or TRBV12-4 to TRBJ2-7, with 9 bases matching TRBD1. The V and J ends lost 4 bases and 3 bases, in that order; junction bases with no gene match: 4. The length of the CDR3 is 14 residues. CDR3 coding DNA: TGTGCCAGCAGTTCTGACAGGGGGGACTACGAGCAGTACTTC. Protein product: CASSSDRGDYEQYF.

In this sample, this clonotype turned up many times. The chain employs TRBV12-3 or TRBV12-4 and TRBJ2-3, with a tentative D call TRBD2 (5 bases). V was shortened by 0 bases and J by 1 base, with 11 bases between the two germline ends. This CDR3 region has 16 residues. The CDR3 DNA is TGTGCCAGCAGTTTAGCAGGACTGGTGGGCACAGATACGCAGTATTTT. Its protein is CASSLAGLVGTDTQYF.

This clonotype was counted at least ten times. The V gene is TRBV7-9, the J gene TRBJ2-2, with TRBD2 identical over 8 bases. Germline V gene data show CDR1 as SEHNR and CDR2 as FQNEAQ (reference sequence). V was clipped by 5 bases and J by 6 bases; unmatched bases: 5. The CDR3 consists of 14 residues. CDR3 bases: TGTGCCAGCAGCCGGGAGGGACTAGCCGGGGAGCTGTTTTTT. Translating it yields CASSREGLAGELFF. Looking up the rest from reference TRBV7-9 and TRBJ2-2 gives the full variable domain: DTGVSQNPRHKITKRGQNVTFRCDPISEHNRLYWYRQTLGQGPEFLTYFQNEAQLEKSRLLSDRFSAERPKGSFSTLEIQRTEQGDSAMYLCASSREGLAGELFFGEGSRLTVL.

This clonotype was observed many times. This chain connects TRBV28 to TRBJ2-3; D not certain. The germline V gene has CDR1 MDHEN and CDR2 SYDVKM. CDR3 size: 13 residues. V was cut by 8 bases and J by 1 base, with 10 bases left in between. This CDR3 is CASLTRGTDTQYF. The CDR3 DNA is TGTGCCAGCCTCACGCGCGGCACAGATACGCAGTATTTT.

The table lists this clonotype with many counts. The CDR3 reads CASSSTGVAKNIQYF. As DNA, the CDR3 is TGTGCCAGCAGTTCGACAGGGGTAGCCAAAAACATTCAGTACTTC. The chain couples TRBV6-2 or TRBV6-3 to TRBJ2-4; 8 nucleotides line up with TRBD1. Germline V gene data show CDR1 as MNHEY and CDR2 as SVGEGT. The CDR3 length is 15 residues. Trimming removed 4 bases from V and 0 bases from J; junction bases left unmatched: 2.

Within the sample, this clonotype is medium-sized (0.01 to 0.1%). The chain combines TRBV7-9 with TRBJ1-3; D unresolved. V was clipped by 3 bases and J by 4 bases, with 4 bases between them. This CDR3 is 12 amino acids long. The germline gives CDR1 SEHNR, CDR2 FQNEAQ (reference sequence). CDR3 bases: TGTGCCAGCAGCTTTGGAGGAAACACCATATATTTT. Its translation is CASSFGGNTIYF.

This clonotype was picked up many times. This chain joins TRBV20-1 and TRBJ2-1; D might be TRBD1 (6 bases). Trimming removed 6 bases from V and 4 bases from J, with 16 bases in between. The CDR3 is 14 residues long. Germline CDR1 is DFQATT and CDR2 is SNEGSKA (reference sequence). CDR3 residues: CSALRDTSYNEQFF. The CDR3 DNA follows: TGCAGTGCCCTCCGGGACACGTCTTACAATGAGCAGTTCTTC.

By share of the sample, this clonotype is medium-sized. The J gene is TRBJ1-1, the V gene TRBV20-1; 10 bases align to TRBD1. CDR1 is DFQATT and CDR2 is SNEGSKA in the germline V gene (reference sequence). This CDR3 contains 15 residues. V was clipped by 1 base and J by 4 bases; unmatched bases: 6. In DNA, the CDR3 is TGCAGTGCTAGAGGCGGACAGGGGGGAATCACTGAAGCTTTCTTT. Translation: CSARGGQGGITEAFF.

Ten or more counts support this clonotype. J is TRBJ2-4 and V is TRBV10-3; D gene unclear. Germline V gives CDR1 ENHRY, CDR2 SYGVKD. The CDR3 covers 18 residues. Trimming pared 3 bases from V and 0 bases from J, leaving 18 bases between. DNA for the CDR3: TGTGCCATCAGTGATCCGTTACGAGTAGGTCTAGCCAAAAACATTCAGTACTTC. Translated: CAISDPLRVGLAKNIQYF.